The rows below give T cell receptor beta chains drawn from one sample of a study of cytomegalovirus exposure and HLA in healthy donors. Assay: immunoSEQ multiplex PCR; the TCRdb copy retains only in-frame clones and omits some. Among fewer than 70,000 clones listed, 96% were seen once. Material for sequencing was PBMCs. The receptor source for this set is a man between 18 and 29 years old in good health and CMV-seronegative. Both conserved end residues are part of each CDR3. Each record gives: V gene, CDR3 protein.

V: TRBV2; CDR3: CASRGPGTGERREKLFF
V: TRBV19; CDR3: CASSIGGGQGRQPQHF
V: TRBV28; CDR3: CASRRGTPYNEQFF
V: TRBV7-2; CDR3: CASSSSDGTQPQHF
V: TRBV6-6; CDR3: CASSYVLSGANVLTF
V: TRBV7-9; CDR3: CASSPQTALGTEAFF
V: TRBV4-1; CDR3: CASSPGLAGFDEQFF
V: TRBV27; CDR3: CASSQGSYNEQFF
V: TRBV6-1; CDR3: CASSGDRSSYEQYF
V: TRBV9; CDR3: CASSPTSGRTDTQYF
V: TRBV7-6; CDR3: CASSPRQEPYEQYF
V: TRBV6-1; CDR3: CASSEEPPLGTSTDTQYF
V: TRBV4-1; CDR3: CASSQAGAEDTQYF
V: TRBV27; CDR3: CASSIGQNYEQYF
V: TRBV28; CDR3: CASLPRPGNNEQFF
V: TRBV18; CDR3: CASSPPGGRFYEQYF
V: TRBV28; CDR3: CASSPGTLRAGYPDTQYF
V: TRBV7-9; CDR3: CASRTKLTGVLTDTQYF
V: TRBV16; CDR3: CASSRGQGNQPQHF
V: TRBV7-9; CDR3: CASSLGRLAGYLETQYF
V: TRBV28; CDR3: CASWTGVDYGYTF
V: TRBV7-8; CDR3: CASSPREGSNTGELFF
V: TRBV6-6; CDR3: CASSYATGTGSHEQYF
V: TRBV27; CDR3: CASSLGTSGINEQFF
V: TRBV4-1; CDR3: CASRQGRGSNYEQYF
V: TRBV28; CDR3: CASSPSAGVTDTQYF
V: TRBV7-2; CDR3: CASSLIPTSGRGTDTQYF
V: TRBV28; CDR3: CASSLLGLAAFDEQFF
V: TRBV6-5; CDR3: CAQAGFWGPGEQYF
V: TRBV30; CDR3: CAWSRGMNTEAFF
V: TRBV6-5; CDR3: CASSKGVGTEAFF
V: TRBV4-1; CDR3: CASSQGLSPTITYEQYF
V: TRBV2; CDR3: CASSPRLAGGPGEQYF
V: TRBV5-6; CDR3: CASSSPGQGGNTIYF
V: TRBV7-9; CDR3: CASSPLRGSSNTGELFF